These 20 T cell receptor beta chains share one sample of origin, sequenced in a study of regulatory T cells in long-lasting Graves disease. CDR3 regions were amplified by Arm-PCR using iRepertoire HTBI primers to build TCR beta libraries. Using its own MiXCR run on the multiplex PCR reads, TCRdb lists one record per CDR3 protein. The profile shows about 360,000 distinct CDR3 sequences, 16% of them singletons. Time point of the sample: newly diagnosed GD, antithyroid drugs for less than 3 months. Extracted PBMC RNA gave rise to the TCR library. Separately, the same data were catalogued under a study of T cells in Graves' hyperthyroidism and ophthalmopathy.

Source: peripheral blood mononuclear cells (PBMCs), taken at new diagnosis, from a patient treated with antithyroid drugs. These receptors came from a woman younger than 35 with Graves disease.

This clonotype was seen many times. The rearrangement uses TRBV13 and TRBJ2-1, with a tentative D call TRBD2 (5 bases). V dropped 2 bases and J dropped 0 bases, with 17 bases sitting between them. This CDR3 has 18 amino acids. Germline loops: CDR1 PRHDT, CDR2 FYEKMQ (reference sequence). CDR3 bases: TGTGCCAGCAGCTTACGGAAGGAGGAATTGAGCTCCTACAATGAGCAGTTCTTC. Amino acid sequence: CASSLRKEELSSYNEQFF.

The table lists this clonotype with a few counts. The chain has TRBV13 and TRBJ2-6; 7 nucleotides line up with TRBD1. Germline assignment: CDR1 PRHDT and CDR2 FYEKMQ (reference sequence). CDR3 size: 20 residues. The junction had 16 bases not matched to a gene; V was cut back by 5 bases and J by 0 bases. CDR3 amino acids: CASSPPRGTVPFSGANVLTF. The CDR3 DNA is TGTGCCAGCAGCCCCCCCAGGGGGACAGTCCCCTTCTCTGGGGCCAACGTCCTGACTTTC.

This clonotype was observed many times. This chain joins TRBV6-1 and TRBJ2-2; 7 bases are a match to TRBD2. The length of the CDR3 is 15 residues. The V gene's germline CDR1 is MNHNS and CDR2 SASEGT. Germline trimming cut 11 bases from V and 4 bases from J; bases unmatched to any gene: 13. CDR3 residues: CACSPASGVTGELFF. Written as DNA, the CDR3 is TGTGCCTGTTCTCCAGCTAGCGGTGTCACCGGGGAGCTGTTTTTT.

This clonotype was observed at least ten times. CDR3 sequence (DNA): TGTGCCAGCAGCTTAGGGAGCTATGAGCAGTTCTTC. This gives the protein CASSLGSYEQFF. J is TRBJ2-1 and V is TRBV7-3, with D perhaps TRBD2 (5 bases). CDR3 length equals 12 residues. Between the trimmed V and J ends, which lost 2 bases and 8 bases, there was a span of 7 bases. Germline CDR1 SGHTA, CDR2 FQGTGA.

This clonotype was counted ten times or more. The chain carries TRBV7-9 and TRBJ1-1; D unresolved. CDR1 SEHNR and CDR2 FQNEAQ come from the germline V gene (reference sequence). This CDR3 spans 13 amino acids. V lost 1 base, J lost 3 bases, and 6 bases lay in between. The CDR3 sequence is CASSLDPDTEAFF. For the CDR3, the DNA is TGTGCCAGCAGCTTAGATCCCGACACTGAAGCTTTCTTT.

This chain connects TRBV6-1 to TRBJ2-1; 10 bases fit TRBD2. The CDR3 totals 17 residues. The V segment lost 6 bases and the J segment 2 bases; nucleotides outside the gene matches: 10. The germline V gene has CDR1 MNHNS and CDR2 SASEGT. The CDR3 is CASRSYLAGEPYNEQFF. The CDR3 DNA reads TGTGCCAGCAGGTCCTACCTAGCGGGAGAGCCCTACAATGAGCAGTTCTTC.

This clonotype was seen at least ten times. J is TRBJ2-1 and V is TRBV6-2 or TRBV6-3; D is tentatively TRBD1 or TRBD2 (5 bases each). The V gene lost 6 bases and the J gene lost 5 bases, with 20 bases spanning the gap. There are 16 residues in the CDR3. Germline CDR1 is MNHEY and CDR2 is SVGEGT. CDR3 sequence: CASSRGGGREHNEQFF. CDR3 DNA sequence: TGTGCCAGCAGCCGGGGCGGAGGAAGGGAACACAATGAGCAGTTCTTC.

This clonotype occurred a few times. The chain links TRBV6-2 or TRBV6-3 to TRBJ2-1; 13 bases are shared with TRBD2. V dropped 11 bases and J dropped 0; count of bases not matched to a gene: 13. The V gene's germline CDR1 is MNHEY and CDR2 SVGEGT. The CDR3 consists of 18 residues. CDR3 bases: TGTGCCGCAGAAGGGACTAGCGGGATAGGTAGCTCCTACAATGAGCAGTTCTTC. This codes for CAAEGTSGIGSSYNEQFF.

This clonotype was seen a few times. V and J are TRBV10-3 and TRBJ2-3; 10 bases line up with TRBD2. Trimming took 0 bases from V and 3 from J; bases not matched to a gene: 6. Germline assignment: CDR1 ENHRY and CDR2 SYGVKD. The CDR3 length is 17 residues. The CDR3 here is CAISESASGSSTDTQYF. The CDR3 DNA reads TGTGCCATCAGTGAGTCGGCTAGCGGGAGTTCAACAGATACGCAGTATTTT.

V gene TRBV18 combines with J gene TRBJ2-1; 8 bases are shared with TRBD2. The CDR3 is 15 amino acids. Germline V gene data show CDR1 as KGHSH and CDR2 as LQKENI. V lost 3 bases to trimming and J lost 8 bases; unmatched junction nucleotides: 9. CDR3 DNA: TGTGCCAGCTCACCCAAAGCGGGGGCCTGGGATGAGCAGTTCTTC. Residues: CASSPKAGAWDEQFF.

The CDR3 bases are TGCAGTGCTGCCAAAAGGGACTCCAGGAATTACTACGAGCAGTACTTC. It codes for CSAAKRDSRNYYEQYF. The rearrangement uses TRBV20-1 and TRBJ2-7; maybe TRBD2 (6 bases). The CDR3 spans 16 residues. The V gene lost 5 bases and the J gene lost 3 bases, with 23 bases spanning the gap. The germline V gene encodes CDR1 DFQATT and CDR2 SNEGSKA (reference sequence).

V and J are TRBV5-4 and TRBJ1-2; D uncertain. The CDR3 extends over 13 amino acids. V was trimmed by 4 bases and J by 2 bases, leaving 9 bases between them. CDR1 and CDR2 (germline): SGHNT, YYREEE (reference sequence). CDR3 DNA: TGTGCCAGCAGCGTCCAACGGAACTATGGCTACACCTTC. This sequence encodes CASSVQRNYGYTF. The variable domain in full, with the rest retrieved from reference TRBV5-4 and TRBJ1-2, is ETGVTQSPTHLIKTRGQQVTLRCSSQSGHNTVSWYQQALGQGPQFIFQYYREEENGRGNFPPRFSGLQFPNYSSELNVNALELDDSALYLCASSVQRNYGYTFGSGTRLTVV.

In this sample, this clonotype turned up a few times. The genes are TRBV13 and TRBJ2-3; TRBD2 matches 7 bases. TRBJ2-7 explains the end of the DNA better; the J call may be wrong. The CDR3 loop spans 15 amino acids. Per the germline V gene, CDR1 is PRHDT and CDR2 is FYEKMQ (reference sequence). The CDR3 spells CASRSAGVRLHEQYF. Written as DNA, the CDR3 is TGTGCCAGCAGATCGGCGGGAGTCCGGCTCCACGAGCAGTACTTC.

This chain joins TRBV19 and TRBJ1-1, with D perhaps TRBD1 (5 bases). Trimming took 5 bases from V and 8 from J, leaving 15 bases between them. CDR3 size: 13 residues. Per germline, CDR1 LNHDA and CDR2 SQIVND (reference sequence). For the CDR3, the DNA is TGTGCCAGTAGTCCTTCCAGGGTGGAGGAAGCTTTCTTT. This encodes CASSPSRVEEAFF.

The rearrangement uses TRBV5-1 and TRBJ1-3; D remains unclear. Germline V gives CDR1 SGHRS, CDR2 YFSETQ. This CDR3 region has 17 residues. Trimming removed 1 base at V and 0 bases at J, with 14 bases between. CDR3 coding DNA: TGCGCCAGCAGCTTGCTGGACTCTCGATTCTCTGGAAACACCATATATTTT. Translation: CASSLLDSRFSGNTIYF. Drawing the rest from reference TRBV5-1 and TRBJ1-3, the complete variable domain is KAGVTQTPRYLIKTRGQQVTLSCSPISGHRSVSWYQQTPGQGLQFLFEYFSETQRNKGNFPGRFSGRQFSNSRSEMNVSTLELGDSALYLCASSLLDSRFSGNTIYFGEGSWLTVV.

This clonotype was detected a few times. The CDR3 bases are TGTGCCAGCAGTGTTTCCTGGGTCGAAAAACTGTTTTTT. Translation gives CASSVSWVEKLFF. The J gene is TRBJ1-4, the V gene TRBV6-1; the D is unclear. This CDR3 is 13 amino acids long. CDR1 is MNHNS, CDR2 SASEGT, per germline. V dropped 4 bases and J dropped 8 bases, with 11 bases sitting between them.

The sample holds many counts of this clonotype. The chain combines TRBV11-2 with TRBJ2-3; possibly TRBD2 for D (6 bases). The CDR3 length is 18 residues. CDR1 and CDR2 (germline): SGHAT, FQNNGV. V was clipped by 4 bases and J by 5 bases, with 25 bases between them. CDR3: CASSSGEDVPASKDTQYF. CDR3 in DNA: TGTGCCAGCAGCTCGGGGGAGGATGTACCGGCCTCAAAAGATACGCAGTATTTT.

This clonotype has at least ten counts. The chain has TRBV5-1 and TRBJ2-1; D tentatively reads TRBD1 or TRBD2 (5 bases each). The CDR3 consists of 15 residues. Germline loops: CDR1 SGHRS, CDR2 YFSETQ. V was cut by 7 bases and J by 3 bases, with 17 bases left in between. The CDR3 nucleotides read TGCGCCAGCCGAAGCGAGAGGGGTAGCTACAATGAGCAGTTCTTC. Its translation is CASRSERGSYNEQFF.

The table lists this clonotype with a few counts. The chain combines TRBV2 with TRBJ1-4, with unresolved D. This CDR3 is built from 13 residues. V was pared by 7 bases and J by 8 bases, with 14 bases between. The germline gives CDR1 SNHLY, CDR2 FYNNEI. In DNA, the CDR3 is TGTGCCAGCAAGGAGGGCTTGCGGGAAAAACTGTTTTTT. Its translation: CASKEGLREKLFF.

This clonotype was counted many times. The rearrangement joins TRBV20-1 to TRBJ2-2; D unclear. The germline V and J ends were trimmed by 3 bases and 4 bases, with 12 bases remaining between them. The CDR3 runs to 14 residues. Germline assignment: CDR1 DFQATT and CDR2 SNEGSKA (reference sequence). The CDR3 DNA follows: TGCAGTGCTAGCTGGGTTGGTAGCACCGGGGAGCTGTTTTTT. It translates to CSASWVGSTGELFF.